The rows below give T cell receptor beta chains drawn from one sample of a study of neurological immune-mediated disorders. Each CDR3 protein is one row after TCRdb ran MiXCR on the 5' RACE reads. The data contain more than 45,000 distinct CDR3 sequences, 2% to 3% of them singletons. Sequenced: PBMCs. Every receptor here comes from a man between 50 and 59 years old with multiple sclerosis. CDR3s include the opening cysteine and the closing phenylalanine or tryptophan. D genes are given only for firm matches. Clone size is stated in some rows and not others, as once, few, many or a class when expanded.

D gene	V gene	J gene	clone size	CDR3 DNA	CDR3 protein
-	TRBV12-3/TRBV12-4	TRBJ2-7	many	TGTGCCAGCAGTTTAGATGGGGGGGCGCGGGAGCAGTACTTC	CASSLDGGAREQYF
-	TRBV6-5	TRBJ2-2	many	TGTGCCAGCACCAGGACAGATAACACCGGGGAGCTGTTTTTT	CASTRTDNTGELFF
-	TRBV12-3/TRBV12-4	TRBJ2-3	medium-sized	TGTGCCAGCAGTTCTACCGGAGATACGCAGTATTTT	CASSSTGDTQYF
-	TRBV2	TRBJ1-5	many	TGTGCCAGCAGTGGAGGCAATAGCAATCAGCCCCAGCATTTT	CASSGGNSNQPQHF
TRBD1	TRBV7-2	TRBJ1-2	many	TGTGCCAGCAGCGCACAGGGGAGCGGCTACACCTTC	CASSAQGSGYTF
TRBD1	TRBV4-1	TRBJ2-2	many	TGCGCCAGCAGCCAAGGGTTCGGGACAGCCAACACCGGGGAGCTGTTTTTT	CASSQGFGTANTGELFF
-	TRBV7-2	TRBJ2-7	many	TGTGCCAGCCAGGGGAGGAAATACGAGCAGTACTTC	CASQGRKYEQYF
-	TRBV24-1	TRBJ2-2	many	TGTGCCACCAGTGATTTTACCTCTCCAACAGGGCCCGGGGAGCTGTTTTTT	CATSDFTSPTGPGELFF
-	TRBV5-1	TRBJ1-2	many	TGCGCCAGCAGCTTGGACTGGGGAGCACTTTCGATCGGCTACACCTTC	CASSLDWGALSIGYTF
TRBD1	TRBV10-3	TRBJ1-6	many	TGTGCCATCAGTGCCGGGACAGGGTATAATTCACCCCTCCACTTT	CAISAGTGYNSPLHF
-	TRBV2	TRBJ1-2	many	TGTGCCAGCAGTGAGGCGGATGGCTACACCTTC	CASSEADGYTF
-	TRBV7-9	TRBJ2-7	many	TGTGCCAGCGCCGGGGGCAGGGGAAGCGAGCAGTACTTC	CASAGGRGSEQYF
TRBD2	TRBV7-2	TRBJ2-1	many	TGTGCCAGCAGTAGCGGGGGGGCGTTCTATGAGCAGTTCTTC	CASSSGGAFYEQFF
-	TRBV29-1	TRBJ2-1	many	TGCAGCGTCTGGGCGGGTAATGAGCAGTTCTTC	CSVWAGNEQFF
-	TRBV3-1	TRBJ2-7	medium-sized	TGTGCCAGCAGCCAGACGTGGGAGCAGTACTTC	CASSQTWEQYF
-	TRBV5-1	TRBJ2-1	many	TGCGCCAGCAGTTTCACGAGCTCCTACAATGAGCAGTTCTTC	CASSFTSSYNEQFF
-	TRBV9	TRBJ2-3	many	TGTGCCAGCAGCGTCAGCCCTAGCACAGATACGCAGTATTTT	CASSVSPSTDTQYF
-	TRBV4-1	TRBJ2-5	many	TGCGCCAGCAGCCAAGATTGGGGAGAGACCCAGTACTTC	CASSQDWGETQYF
-	TRBV5-1	TRBJ2-3	many	TGCGCCAGCAGCTTTCGGACAGACACAGATACGCAGTATTTT	CASSFRTDTDTQYF
-	TRBV7-2	TRBJ1-2	many	TGTGCCAGCAGCTCCAGAGGGGGGGACACCCGAGCCTACACCTTC	CASSSRGGDTRAYTF
-	TRBV12-3/TRBV12-4	TRBJ2-6	many	TGTGCCAGCAGGGCAGGGGTGGCCTCTGGGGCCAACGTCCTGACTTTC	CASRAGVASGANVLTF
-	TRBV29-1	TRBJ1-1	many	TGCAGCGTTGATTTCAGGGTAGGGGCTTTCTTT	CSVDFRVGAFF
-	TRBV21-1	TRBJ2-7	many	TGTGCCAGCAGCAAAGACGAGTACGAGCAGTACTTC	CASSKDEYEQYF
-	TRBV15	TRBJ1-1	-	TGTGCCACCAGCAGAGATAAGTTGCAGGCCCGGACTTTCTTT	CATSRDKLQARTFF
TRBD1	TRBV6-5	TRBJ1-4	many	TGTGCCAGCAGTTACTCCGGGACAGTTAATGAAAAACTGTTTTTT	CASSYSGTVNEKLFF
-	TRBV5-4	TRBJ2-3	many	TGTGCCAGCAGCTCGGGACTTCGCACAGATACGCAGTATTTT	CASSSGLRTDTQYF
-	TRBV20-1	TRBJ2-7	many	TGCAGTGGGATGAGCCGGGCTTCCTACGAGCAGTACTTC	CSGMSRASYEQYF
-	TRBV7-9	TRBJ2-1	many	TGTGCCAGCAGCTTAGGTGGGTCGGACAATGAGCAGTTCTTC	CASSLGGSDNEQFF
-	TRBV6-2/TRBV6-3	TRBJ1-2	many	TGTGCCAGCAGTTACGTGCTGGGGGCAGGCAACCGCTACACCTTC	CASSYVLGAGNRYTF
-	TRBV20-1	TRBJ2-7	many	TGCAGTGCTCGAGGCGGGGAGGCCGAGCAGTACTTC	CSARGGEAEQYF
TRBD1	TRBV24-1	TRBJ1-1	many	TGTGCCACCCAGGGGGACAGGGGCGCGAACACTGAAGCTTTCTTT	CATQGDRGANTEAFF
TRBD2	TRBV5-4	TRBJ2-1	many	TGTGCCAGCAAGACTAGCGGGGGGGCCGGATCCTACAATGAGCAGTTCTTC	CASKTSGGAGSYNEQFF
-	TRBV7-2	TRBJ1-4	many	TGTGCCAGCAGCTTAGCGTGGGTGAGGAATGAAAAACTGTTTTTT	CASSLAWVRNEKLFF
-	TRBV7-2	TRBJ1-6	many	TGTGCCAGCAGCTTAGTAGGGGCAGGGCTTGGGTACTCACCCCTCCACTTT	CASSLVGAGLGYSPLHF
TRBD2	TRBV20-1	TRBJ2-3	many	TGCAGTGCTATGCGGGGGACCAGCACAGATACGCAGTATTTT	CSAMRGTSTDTQYF
TRBD2	TRBV7-6	TRBJ2-3	many	TGTGCCAGCAGCTTAGGGACTAGCGCAGATACGCAGTATTTT	CASSLGTSADTQYF
-	TRBV7-2	TRBJ2-2	many	TGTGCCAGCAGCTTCTGGGGGTTTGGGGAGCTGTTTTTT	CASSFWGFGELFF
-	TRBV5-1	TRBJ2-1	many	TGCGCCAGCAGCTCCCGGACTGTCAATGAGCAGTTCTTC	CASSSRTVNEQFF
-	TRBV7-2	TRBJ2-3	many	TGTGCCAGCAGCCTGCGGGGAGTACGGGATACGCAGTATTTT	CASSLRGVRDTQYF
-	TRBV3-1	TRBJ1-1	many	TGTGCCAGCAGCCAAGATAAAAGGGGAGCTTTCTTT	CASSQDKRGAFF
TRBD2	TRBV20-1	TRBJ2-5	many	TGCAGTGGTCTAGCGGGGGGGCAAGAGACCCAGTACTTC	CSGLAGGQETQYF
TRBD2	TRBV20-1	TRBJ2-5	many	TGCAGTGCTAGTCGGCCGGGGGGGGCGGAAGAGACCCAGTACTTC	CSASRPGGAEETQYF
-	TRBV18	TRBJ1-3	few	TGTGCCAGCTCACCAAGAGGCGGATCTCACTCTGGAAACACCATATATTTT	CASSPRGGSHSGNTIYF
-	TRBV7-2	TRBJ2-3	many	TGTGCCAGCAGCTTAGCGGGGGGCTCACGAGATACGCAGTATTTT	CASSLAGGSRDTQYF
-	TRBV11-3	TRBJ1-1	few	TGTGCCAGCAGCTTAGGTCGGGGGAGCACTGAAGCTTTCTTT	CASSLGRGSTEAFF
-	TRBV7-9	TRBJ2-7	many	TGTGCCAGCAGCTTATCGTCCCTAGGACAGATCCGTTACGAGCAGTACTTC	CASSLSSLGQIRYEQYF
-	TRBV5-1	TRBJ2-5	many	TGCGCCAGCAGCACCCAAGAGACCCAGTACTTC	CASSTQETQYF
TRBD1	TRBV5-6	TRBJ2-4	many	TGTGCCAGCAGCTTAGGGACAGGCACCATTCAGTACTTC	CASSLGTGTIQYF
TRBD2	TRBV6-2/TRBV6-3	TRBJ2-5	few	TGTGCCAGCAGCCAAGGGACGGGGGGGCCCCAAGAGACCCAGTACTTC	CASSQGTGGPQETQYF
-	TRBV27	TRBJ2-7	many	TGTGCCAGCAGTTTATCCCCAGGGGTCGGGTACGAGCAGTACTTC	CASSLSPGVGYEQYF
-	TRBV20-1	TRBJ1-5	-	TGCAGTGCTAGACGGACTGAGAATCAGCCCCAGCATTTT	CSARRTENQPQHF
-	TRBV20-1	TRBJ1-5	many	TGCAGTGCTAGCCTGGGAATCCTTAGCAATCAGCCCCAGCATTTT	CSASLGILSNQPQHF
-	TRBV20-1	TRBJ2-7	many	TGCAGTGCTAGCCCCACAGGGAACGAGCAGTACTTC	CSASPTGNEQYF
-	TRBV10-3	TRBJ2-2	many	TGTGCCACCCCCGGGGCAACCCCCGGGGAGCTGTTTTTT	CATPGATPGELFF
-	TRBV20-1	TRBJ2-6	many	TGCAGTGCTATTGCTGCTTCTGGGGCCAACGTCCTGACTTTC	CSAIAASGANVLTF
TRBD1	TRBV19	TRBJ1-1	-	TGTGCCAGTAGAGAGACAGGGTTCACTGAAGCTTTCTTT	CASRETGFTEAFF
-	TRBV6-1	TRBJ2-7	few	TGTGCCAGCACCCCGGCCCACTACGAGCAGTACTTC	CASTPAHYEQYF
TRBD2	TRBV10-3	TRBJ2-5	many	TGTGCCATCAGCGGCACTAGCGGGGGGCAAGAGACCCAGTACTTC	CAISGTSGGQETQYF
TRBD1	TRBV5-1	TRBJ1-2	many	TGCGCCAGCAGCCGCAGAGAACGACAGGGTAACTATGGCTACACCTTC	CASSRRERQGNYGYTF